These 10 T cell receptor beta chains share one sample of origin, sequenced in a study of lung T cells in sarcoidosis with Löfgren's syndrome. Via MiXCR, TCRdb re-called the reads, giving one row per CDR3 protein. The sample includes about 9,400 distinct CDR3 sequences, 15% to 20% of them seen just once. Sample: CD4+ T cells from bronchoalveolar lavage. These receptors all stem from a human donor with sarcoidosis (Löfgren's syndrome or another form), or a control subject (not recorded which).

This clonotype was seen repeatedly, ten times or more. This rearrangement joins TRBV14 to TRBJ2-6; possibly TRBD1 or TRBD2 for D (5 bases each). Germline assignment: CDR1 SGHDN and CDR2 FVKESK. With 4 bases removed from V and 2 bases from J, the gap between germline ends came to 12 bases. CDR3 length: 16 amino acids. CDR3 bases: TGTGCCAGCAGCCGAGGGGTTTTCGCTGGGGCCAACGTCCTGACTTTC. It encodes CASSRGVFAGANVLTF.

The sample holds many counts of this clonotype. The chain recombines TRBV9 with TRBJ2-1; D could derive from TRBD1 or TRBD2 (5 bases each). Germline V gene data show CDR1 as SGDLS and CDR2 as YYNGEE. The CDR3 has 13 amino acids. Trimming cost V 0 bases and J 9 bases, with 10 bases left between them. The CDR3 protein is CASSVVYGAEQFF. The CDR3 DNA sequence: TGTGCCAGCAGCGTAGTCTACGGGGCTGAGCAGTTCTTC.

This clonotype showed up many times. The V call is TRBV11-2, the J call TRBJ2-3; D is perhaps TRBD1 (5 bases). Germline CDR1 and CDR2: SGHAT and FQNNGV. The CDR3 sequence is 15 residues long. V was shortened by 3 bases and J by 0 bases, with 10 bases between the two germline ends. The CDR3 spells CASSLGSGSTDTQYF. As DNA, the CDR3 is TGTGCCAGCAGCTTGGGGTCAGGGAGCACAGATACGCAGTATTTT.

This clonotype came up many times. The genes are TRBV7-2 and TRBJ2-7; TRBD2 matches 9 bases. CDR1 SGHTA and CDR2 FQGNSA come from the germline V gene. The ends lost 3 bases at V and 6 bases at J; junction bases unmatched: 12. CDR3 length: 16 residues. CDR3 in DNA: TGTGCCAGCAGCTTTTCGCGCGGGGGGGAATCCAGCGAGCAGTACTTC. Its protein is CASSFSRGGESSEQYF.

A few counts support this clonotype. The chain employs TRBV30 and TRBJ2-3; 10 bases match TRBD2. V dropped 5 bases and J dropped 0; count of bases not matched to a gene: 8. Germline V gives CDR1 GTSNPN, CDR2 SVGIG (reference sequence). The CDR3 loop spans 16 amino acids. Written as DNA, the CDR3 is TGTGCCTGGGCCAGCGGGAGGGGGACTAGCACAGATACGCAGTATTTT. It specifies CAWASGRGTSTDTQYF.

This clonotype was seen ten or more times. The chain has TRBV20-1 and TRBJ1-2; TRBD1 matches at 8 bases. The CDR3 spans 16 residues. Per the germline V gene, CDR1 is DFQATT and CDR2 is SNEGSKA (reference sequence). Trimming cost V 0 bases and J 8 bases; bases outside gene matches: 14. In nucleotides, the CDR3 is TGCAGTGCTAGAGATCTCGGGACAGGTCGTCTATCGGGCTACACCTTC. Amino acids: CSARDLGTGRLSGYTF.

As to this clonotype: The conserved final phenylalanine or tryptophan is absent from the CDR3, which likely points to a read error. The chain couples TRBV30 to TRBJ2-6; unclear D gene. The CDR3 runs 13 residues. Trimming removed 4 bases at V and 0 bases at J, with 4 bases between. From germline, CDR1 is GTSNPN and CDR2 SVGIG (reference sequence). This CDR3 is CAWMASGANVLTL. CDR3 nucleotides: TGTGCCTGGATGGCCTCTGGGGCCAACGTCCTGACTTTA.

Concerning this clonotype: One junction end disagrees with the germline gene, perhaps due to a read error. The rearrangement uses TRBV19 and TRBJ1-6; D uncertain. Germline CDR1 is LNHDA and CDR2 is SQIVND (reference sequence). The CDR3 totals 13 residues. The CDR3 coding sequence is TGTACCAGTAGCTTGAATACGAATTCACCCCTCCACTTT. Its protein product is CTSSLNTNSPLHF.

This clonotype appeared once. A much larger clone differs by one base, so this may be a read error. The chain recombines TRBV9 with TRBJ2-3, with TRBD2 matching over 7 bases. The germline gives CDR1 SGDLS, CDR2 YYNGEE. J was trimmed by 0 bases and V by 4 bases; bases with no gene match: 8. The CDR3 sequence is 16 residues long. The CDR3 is CASSPDGGYSTDTQYF. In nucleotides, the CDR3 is TGTGCCAGCAGCCCCGACGGGGGGTATAGCACAGATACGCAGTATTTT. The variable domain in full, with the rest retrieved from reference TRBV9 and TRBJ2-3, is DSGVTQTPKHLITATGQRVTLRCSPRSGDLSVYWYQQSLDQGLQFLIQYYNGEERAKGNILERFSAQQFPDLHSELNLSSLELGDSALYFCASSPDGGYSTDTQYFGPGTRLTVL.

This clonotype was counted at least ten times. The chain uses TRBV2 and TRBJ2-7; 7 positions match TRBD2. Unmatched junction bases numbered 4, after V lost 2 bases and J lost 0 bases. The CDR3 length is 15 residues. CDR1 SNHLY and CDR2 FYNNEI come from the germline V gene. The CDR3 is CASSEPQRGSYEQYF. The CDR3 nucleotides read TGTGCCAGCAGTGAACCCCAGCGGGGCTCCTACGAGCAGTACTTC.